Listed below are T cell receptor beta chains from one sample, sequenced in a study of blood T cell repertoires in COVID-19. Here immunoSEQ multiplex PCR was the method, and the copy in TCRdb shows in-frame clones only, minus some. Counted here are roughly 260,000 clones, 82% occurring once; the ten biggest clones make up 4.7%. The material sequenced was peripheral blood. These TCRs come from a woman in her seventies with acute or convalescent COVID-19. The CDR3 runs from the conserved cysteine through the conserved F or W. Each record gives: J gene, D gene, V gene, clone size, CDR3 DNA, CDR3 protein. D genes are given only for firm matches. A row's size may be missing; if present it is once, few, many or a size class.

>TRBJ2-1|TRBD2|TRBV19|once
TGTGCCAGTAGCTCTAGCGGTTACAATGAGCAGTTCTTC
CASSSSGYNEQFF
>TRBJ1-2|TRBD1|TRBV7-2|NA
TGTGCCAGCAGCTTGGCACCTTACAGGGGGCAAGATGGTACTGCTGGCTACACCTTC
CASSLAPYRGQDGTAGYTF
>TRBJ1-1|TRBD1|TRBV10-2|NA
TGCGCCAGCAAATTTCAGGGGGCGCGGACTGAAGCTTTCTTT
CASKFQGARTEAFF
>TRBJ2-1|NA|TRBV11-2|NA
TGTGCCAGCAGCTTAGATTCCGGAGGGAATGAGCAGTTCTTC
CASSLDSGGNEQFF
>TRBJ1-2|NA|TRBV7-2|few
TGTGCCAGCAGCTTGTCCCAGATCTATGGCTACACCTTC
CASSLSQIYGYTF
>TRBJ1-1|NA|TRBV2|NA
TGTGCCAGCACCCAAGAGGGGAACACTGAAGCTTTCTTT
CASTQEGNTEAFF
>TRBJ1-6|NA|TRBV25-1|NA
TGTGCCAGCAGTGCTGGCCAGAGACTTAACTATAATTCACCCCTCCACTTT
CASSAGQRLNYNSPLHF
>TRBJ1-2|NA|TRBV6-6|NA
TGTGCCAGCAGTTACTCCCTCAAACAGGAGTATGGCTACACCTTC
CASSYSLKQEYGYTF
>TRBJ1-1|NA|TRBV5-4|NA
TGTGCCAGCAGCTCGGGCGGGGGTCGGGGGAACACTGAAGCTTTCTTT
CASSSGGGRGNTEAFF
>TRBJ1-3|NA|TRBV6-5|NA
TGTGCCAGCAGTTCGGGGGAATTAGCTGGAAACACCATATATTTT
CASSSGELAGNTIYF
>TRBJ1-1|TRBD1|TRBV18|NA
TGTGCCAGCTCACTAGCAGGGGGCGACACTGAAGCTTTCTTT
CASSLAGGDTEAFF
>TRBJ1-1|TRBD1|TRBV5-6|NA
TGTGCCAGCAGCCAGGGGGCCGGATTGAACACTGAAGCTTTCTTT
CASSQGAGLNTEAFF
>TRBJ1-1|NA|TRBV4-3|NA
TGCGCCAGCAGCCAAGATGGCGGTTGGAACACTGAAGCTTTCTTT
CASSQDGGWNTEAFF
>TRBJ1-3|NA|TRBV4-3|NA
TGCGCCAGCAAGGGTGTGGTCTTCCGTACAGGGCCCTCTGGAAACACCATATATTTT
CASKGVVFRTGPSGNTIYF
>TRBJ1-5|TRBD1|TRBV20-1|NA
TGCAGTGCTAGTAGTACAGGGGGGATACAGCCCCAGCATTTT
CSASSTGGIQPQHF
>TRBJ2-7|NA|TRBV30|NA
TGTGCCTGGGCCCCTGGACAGTACTACGAGCAGTACTTC
CAWAPGQYYEQYF
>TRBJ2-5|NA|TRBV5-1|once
TGCGCCAGCAGCCCGACACAAGAGACCCAGTACTTC
CASSPTQETQYF
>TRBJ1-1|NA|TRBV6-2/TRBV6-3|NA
TGTGCCAGCAGTTACCCCTTGACAGGTTTGAACACTGAAGCTTTCTTT
CASSYPLTGLNTEAFF
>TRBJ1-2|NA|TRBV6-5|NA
TGTGCCAGCCTGAGGGACTCTAACTATGGCTACACCTTC
CASLRDSNYGYTF
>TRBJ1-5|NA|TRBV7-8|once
TGTGCCAGCAGCTCCATGACGGGTTCGGGGCAGCCCCAGCATTTT
CASSSMTGSGQPQHF
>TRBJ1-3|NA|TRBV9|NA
TGTGCCAGCAGCGGACGGAGCTCTGGAAACACCATATATTTT
CASSGRSSGNTIYF
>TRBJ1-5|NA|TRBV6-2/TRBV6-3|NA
TGTGCCAGCAGTCGAAGACAAGATAGCAATCAGCCCCAGCATTTT
CASSRRQDSNQPQHF
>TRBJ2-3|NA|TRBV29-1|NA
TGCAGCGTTGAAAGAGTGCAGAGCCTAGGAACCAGCTTACTCACAGATACGCAGTATTTT
CSVERVQSLGTSLLTDTQYF
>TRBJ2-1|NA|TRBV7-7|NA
TGTGCCAGCAGCCCGCGACAGAACAATGAGCAGTTCTTC
CASSPRQNNEQFF
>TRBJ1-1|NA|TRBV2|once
TGTGCCAGCAGTGAAGAACGAGGAGAAGCTTTCTTT
CASSEERGEAFF
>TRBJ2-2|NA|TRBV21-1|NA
TGTGCCTGCTACGGTCCAGGGCCCTCGAACACCGGGGAGCTGTTTTTT
CACYGPGPSNTGELFF
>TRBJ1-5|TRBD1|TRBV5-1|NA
TGCGCCAGCAGCTTGGGTGGGACAGGGGGCGATCAGCCCCAGCATTTT
CASSLGGTGGDQPQHF
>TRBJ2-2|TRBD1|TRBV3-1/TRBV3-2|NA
TGTGCCAGCAGCGCAGGGGGCCCCGGGGAGCTGTTTTTT
CASSAGGPGELFF
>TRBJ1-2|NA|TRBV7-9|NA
TGTGCCAGCAGCAGAGACAGAAACTATGGCTACACCTTC
CASSRDRNYGYTF
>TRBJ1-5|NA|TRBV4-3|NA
TGCGCCAGCAGCCAAGATACAGGGCCCCAGCATTTT
CASSQDTGPQHF
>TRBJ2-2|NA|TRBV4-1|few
TGCGCCAGCAGCCCCCCAGGGACATCCACCGGGGAGCTGTTTTTT
CASSPPGTSTGELFF
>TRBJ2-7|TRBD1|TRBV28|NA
TGTGCCAGCAGTATCGGACAGGAGTCATACGAGCAGTACTTC
CASSIGQESYEQYF
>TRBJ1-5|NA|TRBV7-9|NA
TGTGCCAGCAGCACTCAGGGGAATCAGCCCCAGCATTTT
CASSTQGNQPQHF
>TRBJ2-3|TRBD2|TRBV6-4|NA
TGTGCCAGCAGTGAAACGGGACTAGCGGGGGGCCGCACAGATACGCAGTATTTT
CASSETGLAGGRTDTQYF
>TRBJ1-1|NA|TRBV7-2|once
TGTGCCAGCAGCTTCCCCGGGACTCAGAACACTGAAGCTTTCTTT
CASSFPGTQNTEAFF